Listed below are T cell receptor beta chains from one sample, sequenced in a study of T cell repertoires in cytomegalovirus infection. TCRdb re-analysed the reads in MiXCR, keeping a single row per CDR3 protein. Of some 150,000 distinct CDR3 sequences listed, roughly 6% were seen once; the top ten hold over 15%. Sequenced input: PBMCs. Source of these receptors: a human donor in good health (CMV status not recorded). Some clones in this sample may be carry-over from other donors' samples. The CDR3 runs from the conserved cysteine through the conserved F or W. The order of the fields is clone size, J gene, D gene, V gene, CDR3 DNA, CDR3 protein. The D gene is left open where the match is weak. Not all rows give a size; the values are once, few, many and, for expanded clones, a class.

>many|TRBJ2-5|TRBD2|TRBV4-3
TGCGCCAGCAGCCAAGATCGAGGCGGGGGGGGGGGAACCCAAGAGACCCAGTACTTC
CASSQDRGGGGGTQETQYF
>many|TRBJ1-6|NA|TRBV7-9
TGTGCCAGCAGCTTAAACTCTAATTCACCCCTCCACTTT
CASSLNSNSPLHF
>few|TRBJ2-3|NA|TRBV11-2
TGTGCCAGCAGCGAGCGGACGGACGGCACAGATACGCAGTATTTT
CASSERTDGTDTQYF
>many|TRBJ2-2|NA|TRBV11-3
TGTGCCAGCAGCCTAGTCAGGTTGGGTGTCGCCGGGGAGCTGTTTTTT
CASSLVRLGVAGELFF
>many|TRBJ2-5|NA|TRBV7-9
TGTGCCAGCAGCCAATTCGGAGAGACCCAGTACTTC
CASSQFGETQYF
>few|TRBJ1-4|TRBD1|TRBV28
TGTGCCAGCAGTAGCCGCACAGGGGGCAGCGATGAAAAACTGTTTTTT
CASSSRTGGSDEKLFF
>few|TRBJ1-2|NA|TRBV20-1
TGCAGTGCCACAGGGCCCAACTATGGCTACACCTTC
CSATGPNYGYTF
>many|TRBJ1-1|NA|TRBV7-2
TGTGCCAGCAGCTTAGAGAGGAACACTGAAGCTTTCTTT
CASSLERNTEAFF
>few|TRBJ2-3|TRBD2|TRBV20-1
TGCAGTGCTAGGTCCCTGCGGGGGGGATACACAGATACGCAGTATTTT
CSARSLRGGYTDTQYF
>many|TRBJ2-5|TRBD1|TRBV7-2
TGTGCCAGCAGCTTAGGAAGGGGGCCCCAAGAGACCCAGTACTTC
CASSLGRGPQETQYF
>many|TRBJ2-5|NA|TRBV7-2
TGTGCCAGCAGCCCGGACGGGGGAGGGACCCAGTACTTC
CASSPDGGGTQYF
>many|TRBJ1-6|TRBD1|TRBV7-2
TGTGCCAGCAGGTATACTCCGGGACAGGGTGATTCACCCCTCCACTTT
CASRYTPGQGDSPLHF
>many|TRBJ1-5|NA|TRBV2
TGTGCCAGCAGTGCGGACCTTGATCCTCTCAATCAGCCCCAGCATTTT
CASSADLDPLNQPQHF
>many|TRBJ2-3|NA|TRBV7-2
TGTGCCAGCAGCTTAGGGGTCGGCATAGGCACAGATACGCAGTATTTT
CASSLGVGIGTDTQYF
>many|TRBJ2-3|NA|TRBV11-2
TGTGCCAGCAGCTTAACAGGTCCGACAGATACGCAGTATTTT
CASSLTGPTDTQYF
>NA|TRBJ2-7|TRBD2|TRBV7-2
TGTGCCAGCAGCTTAGTAGCGGGGGGTCACGAGCAGTACTTC
CASSLVAGGHEQYF
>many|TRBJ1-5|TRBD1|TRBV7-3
TGTGCCAGCTTTTACGTGCCGGGACAGTCGAGCAATCAGCCCCAGCATTTT
CASFYVPGQSSNQPQHF
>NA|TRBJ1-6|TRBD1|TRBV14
TGTGCCAGCAGCCAACAGGGGGCCAGGGATTCACCCCTCCACTTT
CASSQQGARDSPLHF
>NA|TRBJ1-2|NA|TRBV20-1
TGCAGTGCTAGAGATCCCTGGAAGGCAGACTATGGCTACACCTTC
CSARDPWKADYGYTF
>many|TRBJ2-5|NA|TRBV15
TGTGCCACCAGGGGAGGAGGGTCAGAGACCCAGTACTTC
CATRGGGSETQYF
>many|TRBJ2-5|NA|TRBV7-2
TGTGCCAGCAGCTTAGGAGGGAGGCTCCAAGAGACCCAGTACTTC
CASSLGGRLQETQYF
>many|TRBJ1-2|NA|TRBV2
TGTGCCAGCAGTTTGAGGCGTAACTATGGCTACACCTTC
CASSLRRNYGYTF
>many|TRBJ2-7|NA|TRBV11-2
TGTGCCAGCGAACGGGACTCTTATACGGAGCAGTACTTC
CASERDSYTEQYF
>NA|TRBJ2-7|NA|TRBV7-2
TGTGCCAGCAGGGGGGGGGCATCATCCGAGCAGTACTTC
CASRGGASSEQYF
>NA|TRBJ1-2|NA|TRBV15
TGTGCCACCAGCAGAGACCGACGACCTAACTATGGCTACACCTTC
CATSRDRRPNYGYTF
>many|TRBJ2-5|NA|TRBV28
TGTGCCAGCAGTCGCCGGGACGGCCGGCGTGAGACCCAGTACTTC
CASSRRDGRRETQYF
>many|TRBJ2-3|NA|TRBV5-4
TGTGCCAGCAGCTTGTTTGTCGCAGATACGCAGTATTTT
CASSLFVADTQYF
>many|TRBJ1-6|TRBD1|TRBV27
TGTGCCAGCAGTCTGACAGGGGAATATTCACCCCTCCACTTT
CASSLTGEYSPLHF
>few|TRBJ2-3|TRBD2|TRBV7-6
TGTGCCAGCAGCAAGGAACTAGCGGGGGGGCCTCTTTTAACAGATACGCAGTATTTT
CASSKELAGGPLLTDTQYF
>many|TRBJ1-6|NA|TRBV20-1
TGCAGTGCTAAGAGGGGTGCTGGGAATTCACCCCTCCACTTT
CSAKRGAGNSPLHF
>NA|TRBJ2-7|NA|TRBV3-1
TGTGCCAGCAGCCAGGGCAGGACAGCCTACGAGCAGTACTTC
CASSQGRTAYEQYF
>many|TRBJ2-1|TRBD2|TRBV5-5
TGTGCCAGCAGCCCCTTAGCGGGGGAGTTCAATGAGCAGTTCTTC
CASSPLAGEFNEQFF
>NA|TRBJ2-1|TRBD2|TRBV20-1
TGCAGTGCTAGAGATAGCGGGGGGGCCAATGAGCAGTTCTTC
CSARDSGGANEQFF
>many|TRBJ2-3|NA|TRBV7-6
TGTGCCAGCAGCAAGACCGGGGTAACAGATACGCAGTATTTT
CASSKTGVTDTQYF
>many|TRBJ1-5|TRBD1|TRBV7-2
TGTGCCAGCAGCAAAACAGGGGCCCAGCATTTT
CASSKTGAQHF
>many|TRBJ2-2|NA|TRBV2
TGTGCCAGCAGTGGGCAGTTCGCGAACACCGGGGAGCTGTTTTTT
CASSGQFANTGELFF
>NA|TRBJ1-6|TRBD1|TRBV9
TGTGCCAGCAGCGCCGGGGACAGGGGGAATTCACCCCTCCACTTT
CASSAGDRGNSPLHF
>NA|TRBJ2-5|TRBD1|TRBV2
TGTGCCAGCAGTGCCCGACAGGGGAGGTACCAAGAGACCCAGTACTTC
CASSARQGRYQETQYF
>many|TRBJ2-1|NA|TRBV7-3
TGTGCCAGCAGCTTAAGGGGTGTGGGCTCCTACAATGAGCAGTTCTTC
CASSLRGVGSYNEQFF
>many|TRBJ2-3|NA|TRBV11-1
TGTGCCAGCAGCGGCCGAAGAGGCACAGATACGCAGTATTTT
CASSGRRGTDTQYF
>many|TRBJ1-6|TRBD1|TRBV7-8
TGTGCCAGCAGCCGCTCCATCAGGGGGGAGTCCTATAATTCACCCCTCCACTTT
CASSRSIRGESYNSPLHF
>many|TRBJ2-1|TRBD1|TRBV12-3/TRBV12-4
TGTGCCAGCAGTTGGGGGACAGGGAAAGAAGGCATGGTCATACGGGTATACAATGAGCAGTTCTTC
CASSWGTGKEGMVIRVYNEQFF
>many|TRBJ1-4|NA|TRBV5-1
TGCGCCAGCAGCTTGGCAGGGGTTAATGAAAAACTGTTTTTT
CASSLAGVNEKLFF
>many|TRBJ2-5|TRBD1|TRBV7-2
TGTGCCAGCAGACAGGGCGCAGGGGGTAGAGAGACCCAGTACTTC
CASRQGAGGRETQYF
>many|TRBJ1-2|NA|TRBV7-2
TGTGCCAGCAGCTTAGGAGCAAGAAACCCCTATGGCTACACCTTC
CASSLGARNPYGYTF
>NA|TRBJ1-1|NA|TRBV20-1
TGCAGTGCTGGCAGGGCGAACACTGAAGCTTTCTTT
CSAGRANTEAFF
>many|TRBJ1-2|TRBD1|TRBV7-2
TGTGCCAGCAGCTTAGGTCTCCCCCAGGACAGGTACAACTATGGCTACACCTTC
CASSLGLPQDRYNYGYTF
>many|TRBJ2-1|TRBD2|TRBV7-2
TGTGCCAGCAGCCTCAGGGAGGGGTCCTACAATGAGCAGTTCTTC
CASSLREGSYNEQFF
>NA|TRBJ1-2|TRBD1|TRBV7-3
TGTGCCAGCAGCCCTTCCCGGGACAGCTATGGCTACACCTTC
CASSPSRDSYGYTF
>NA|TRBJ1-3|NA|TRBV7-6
TGTGCCAGCAGCTTAGACCTGGTCGGAAACACCATATATTTT
CASSLDLVGNTIYF